One sample yielded the 16 T cell receptor beta chains listed below, sequenced in a study of T cell repertoires in cytomegalovirus infection. TCRdb passed the reads through MiXCR, listing each CDR3 protein once. Of roughly 190,000 distinct CDR3 sequences listed, 8% to 10% were seen once; the top ten hold roughly 5%. Specimen: PBMCs. Source of these receptors: a human donor in good health (CMV status not recorded). Some clones in this sample may be carry-over from other donors' samples.

The sample holds many counts of this clonotype. The chain carries TRBV28 and TRBJ2-3; 14 bases line up with TRBD2. Germline loops: CDR1 MDHEN, CDR2 SYDVKM. V lost 1 base and J lost 4; bases outside the gene matches: 7. This CDR3 contains 18 residues. CDR3 nucleotides: TGTGCCAGCAGTTTATTACGACTAGCGGGAGGGCCAGCAGATACGCAGTATTTT. Amino acids: CASSLLRLAGGPADTQYF.

A few counts support this clonotype. The V and J genes are TRBV28 and TRBJ2-2, with 7 bases aligning to TRBD1. CDR3 length: 15 residues. Germline V CDR1 and CDR2: MDHEN, SYDVKM. With 2 bases clipped from V and 8 bases from J, the junction kept 8 bases outside the gene matches. The CDR3 DNA reads as TGTGCCAGCAGTTTAAGGGGGCCGCGAGGGGGGGAGCTGTTTTTT. Translation gives CASSLRGPRGGELFF. The whole variable domain, filled in from reference TRBV28 and TRBJ2-2, reads DVKVTQSSRYLVKRTGEKVFLECVQDMDHENMFWYRQDPGLGLRLIYFSYDVKMKEKGDIPEGYSVSREKKERFSLILESASTNQTSMYLCASSLRGPRGGELFFGEGSRLTVL.

This clonotype was counted at least ten times. The genes are TRBV28 and TRBJ2-5; possibly TRBD2 for D (5 bases). Trimming removed 6 bases at V and 4 bases at J, with 21 bases between. The CDR3 has 16 amino acids. Germline CDR1 MDHEN, CDR2 SYDVKM. DNA of the CDR3: TGTGCCAGCAGGGCGAGAGGAGGCGGCGGAGGAGAGACCCAGTACTTC. Protein product: CASRARGGGGGETQYF.

The J gene is TRBJ2-5, the V gene TRBV14, with D perhaps matching TRBD2 (5 bases). CDR1 and CDR2 (germline): SGHDN, FVKESK. This CDR3 spans 15 amino acids. Trimming left V 0 bases short and J 0 bases short, with 8 bases between. This chain's CDR3 is CASSQELEYQETQYF. The DNA of the CDR3 is TGTGCCAGCAGCCAAGAACTAGAGTACCAAGAGACCCAGTACTTC. Full variable domain (remainder filled in from reference TRBV14 and TRBJ2-5): EAGVTQFPSHSVIEKGQTVTLRCDPISGHDNLYWYRRVMGKEIKFLLHFVKESKQDESGMPNNRFLAERTGGTYSTLKVQPAELEDSGVYFCASSQELEYQETQYFGPGTRLLVL.

This clonotype was detected ten times or more. The rearrangement uses TRBV7-8 and TRBJ1-5, with TRBD1 identical over 7 bases. The length of the CDR3 is 18 residues. V was clipped by 5 bases and J by 5 bases; unmatched bases: 18. Germline values: CDR1 SGHVS, CDR2 FQNEAQ. CDR3 loop: CASSPRAGGHIVDQPQHF. The CDR3 DNA reads as TGTGCCAGCAGCCCGAGGGCAGGGGGTCATATAGTGGATCAGCCCCAGCATTTT.

This clonotype was detected many times. The chain combines TRBV7-2 with TRBJ1-3; D unclear. This CDR3 comprises 14 residues. The germline V and J ends were trimmed by 1 base and 4 bases, with 8 bases remaining between them. Looked up from germline, CDR1 is SGHTA and CDR2 is FQGNSA. CDR3 sequence: CASSLEVAGNTIYF. The CDR3 nucleotides read TGTGCCAGCAGCTTAGAGGTGGCAGGAAACACCATATATTTT. The full variable domain, with the rest looked up from reference TRBV7-2 and TRBJ1-3, is GAGVSQSPSNKVTEKGKDVELRCDPISGHTALYWYRQSLGQGLEFLIYFQGNSAPDKSGLPSDRFSAERTGGSVSTLTIQRTQQEDSAVYLCASSLEVAGNTIYFGEGSWLTVV.

The chain recombines TRBV4-3 with TRBJ2-1; TRBD2 agrees at 14 bases. This CDR3 comprises 16 residues. V shed 0 bases and J 9 bases; nucleotides not matched to a gene: 4. In germline, CDR1 is LGHNA, CDR2 YSLEER. The CDR3 is CASSQEGTSGRSEQFF. CDR3 in DNA: TGCGCCAGCAGCCAAGAAGGGACTAGCGGGAGATCTGAGCAGTTCTTC.

The chain combines TRBV29-1 with TRBJ2-7, with 8 bases lining up with TRBD1. Germline CDR1 reads SQVTM; CDR2 reads ANQGSEA. With V trimmed by 0 bases and J by 4 bases, 8 bases remained unmatched. This CDR3 spans 15 amino acids. CDR3 region: CSVEDDRGSRYEQYF. The CDR3 DNA follows: TGCAGCGTTGAAGATGACAGGGGCTCTCGGTACGAGCAGTACTTC.

This clonotype has ten or more counts. This chain joins TRBV20-1 and TRBJ2-7; D gene ambiguous. The CDR3 sequence is 13 residues long. Trimming cost V 1 base and J 0 bases, with 7 bases left between them. Germline loops: CDR1 DFQATT, CDR2 SNEGSKA (reference sequence). CDR3 region: CSARGWNSYEQYF. The CDR3 DNA sequence: TGCAGTGCTAGAGGATGGAACTCCTACGAGCAGTACTTC.

There are a few counts of this clonotype. The chain carries TRBV7-9 and TRBJ1-2, with 8 bases matching TRBD1. From germline, CDR1 is SEHNR and CDR2 FQNEAQ (reference sequence). The J segment lost 7 bases and the V segment lost 0 bases, leaving 7 bases of the junction unmatched. The CDR3 is 15 residues long. The CDR3 sequence is CASSLAMDRVFGYTF. In nucleotides, the CDR3 is TGTGCCAGCAGCTTAGCGATGGACAGGGTATTTGGCTACACCTTC.

Many counts were recorded for this clonotype. The chain is built from TRBV7-2 and TRBJ2-7; D gene uncertain. V was pared by 6 bases and J by 7 bases, with 13 bases between. Germline CDR1 reads SGHTA; CDR2 reads FQGNSA. The CDR3 spans 12 residues. CDR3 loop: CASSVGPSEQYF. CDR3 nucleotide sequence: TGTGCCAGCAGTGTAGGCCCTTCAGAGCAGTACTTC.

This clonotype was observed a handful of times. The chain uses TRBV7-9 and TRBJ2-7; no reliable D call. This CDR3 is 13 amino acids long. CDR1 is SEHNR and CDR2 is FQNEAQ in the germline V gene (reference sequence). Trimming took 3 bases from V and 4 from J, leaving 10 bases between them. CDR3 protein: CASSFFLTYEQYF. In DNA, the CDR3 is TGTGCCAGCAGCTTTTTCCTGACATACGAGCAGTACTTC. Full variable domain (rest looked up from reference TRBV7-9 and TRBJ2-7): DTGVSQNPRHKITKRGQNVTFRCDPISEHNRLYWYRQTLGQGPEFLTYFQNEAQLEKSRLLSDRFSAERPKGSFSTLEIQRTEQGDSAMYLCASSFFLTYEQYFGPGTRLTVT.

This clonotype turned up a few times. The chain links TRBV9 to TRBJ1-2; TRBD1 agrees at 7 bases. CDR3 length equals 14 residues. Germline CDR1 and CDR2: SGDLS and YYNGEE. V lost 0 bases, J lost 3 bases, and 2 bases stayed unmatched. The CDR3 protein is CASSVGGGDYGYTF. The CDR3 coding sequence is TGTGCCAGCAGCGTAGGAGGGGGCGACTATGGCTACACCTTC. The whole variable domain, remainder taken from reference TRBV9 and TRBJ1-2, is DSGVTQTPKHLITATGQRVTLRCSPRSGDLSVYWYQQSLDQGLQFLIQYYNGEERAKGNILERFSAQQFPDLHSELNLSSLELGDSALYFCASSVGGGDYGYTFGSGTRLTVV.

This clonotype was seen ten or more times. The chain is built from TRBV11-2 and TRBJ2-2; 10 nucleotides match TRBD2. The junction had 7 bases not matched to a gene; V was cut back by 4 bases and J by 5 bases. The CDR3 is 16 amino acids. Germline values: CDR1 SGHAT, CDR2 FQNNGV. The CDR3 loop reads CASSSPGTSVTGELFF. The CDR3 nucleotides read TGTGCCAGCAGCTCACCCGGGACTAGCGTGACCGGGGAGCTGTTTTTT.

This clonotype was seen only a few times. The chain combines TRBV3-1 with TRBJ2-7; 8 bases fit TRBD2. Germline trimming cut 0 bases from V and 9 bases from J; bases unmatched to any gene: 7. Germline values: CDR1 LGHDT, CDR2 YNNKEL (reference sequence). This CDR3 is 14 amino acids long. The CDR3 spells CASSQDGGTRWQYF. DNA of the CDR3: TGTGCCAGCAGCCAAGATGGAGGGACTAGGTGGCAGTACTTC.

Points on this clonotype: A much bigger clone sits one base away, suggesting this may be a read error. The chain links TRBV28 to TRBJ2-7; no reliable D call. V was cut by 8 bases and J by 9 bases, with 11 bases left in between. Germline-derived CDR1 and CDR2 are MDHEN and SYDVKM. The CDR3 runs 10 residues. DNA of the CDR3: TGTGCCAGCGGTTCGGCGGTGCAGTACTTC. Amino acid sequence: CASGSAVQYF. Full variable domain (outside the CDR3, taken from reference TRBV28 and TRBJ2-7): DVKVTQSSRYLVKRTGEKVFLECVQDMDHENMFWYRQDPGLGLRLIYFSYDVKMKEKGDIPEGYSVSREKKERFSLILESASTNQTSMYLCASGSAVQYFGPGTRLTVT.